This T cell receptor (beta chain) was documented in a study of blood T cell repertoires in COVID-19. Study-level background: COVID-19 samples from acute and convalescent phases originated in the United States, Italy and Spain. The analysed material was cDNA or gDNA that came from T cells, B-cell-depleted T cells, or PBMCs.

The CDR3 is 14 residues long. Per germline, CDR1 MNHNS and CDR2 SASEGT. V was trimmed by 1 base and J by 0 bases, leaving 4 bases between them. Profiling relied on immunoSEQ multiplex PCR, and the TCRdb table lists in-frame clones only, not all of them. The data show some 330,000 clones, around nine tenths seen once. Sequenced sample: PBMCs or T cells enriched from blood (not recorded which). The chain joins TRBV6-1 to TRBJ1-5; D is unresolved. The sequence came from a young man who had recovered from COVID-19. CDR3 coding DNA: TGTGCCAGCAGTGAAGTCAATAGCAATCAGCCCCAGCATTTT. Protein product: CASSEVNSNQPQHF.